Following are 30 T cell receptor beta chains from one sample sequenced in a study of technical replicates of blood from several donors. Data came from immunoSEQ multiplex PCR; TCRdb stores just in-frame clones and leaves some out. The sample has 55,000 to 60,000 clones, just over 90% seen once. Sequenced: PBMCs. The receptors stem from a human donor in good health. Some clones in this sample may be carry-over from other donors' samples.

This clone was seen only a few times. The chain combines TRBV6-4 with TRBJ1-5, with D possibly being TRBD1 (5 bases). This CDR3 is 14 amino acids long. Germline values: CDR1 MRHNA, CDR2 SNTAGT. V gave up 3 bases and J gave up 6 bases, with 12 bases separating them. The CDR3 region has the DNA TGTGCCAGCAGTGAACAGGAAGGCGCTCAGCCCCAGCATTTT. Its protein product is CASSEQEGAQPQHF.

DNA for the CDR3: TGCGCCAGCAGCTTCACAGGGGACGCCTATGGCTACACCTTC. Its protein product is CASSFTGDAYGYTF. The rearrangement uses TRBV5-1 and TRBJ1-2; 7 nucleotides align to TRBD1. This CDR3 comprises 14 residues. Per the germline V gene, CDR1 is SGHRS and CDR2 is YFSETQ. V trimming: 2 bases; J trimming: 4 bases; junction bases outside the gene matches: 5.

The V gene is TRBV19, the J gene TRBJ1-6; 8 nucleotides align to TRBD1. This CDR3 is built from 15 residues. Losses at the gene ends were 7 bases for V and 1 base for J; bases not matched to a gene: 3. CDR1 is LNHDA, CDR2 SQIVND, per germline (reference sequence). Here the CDR3 reads CASNGQGSYNSPLHF. The CDR3 DNA follows: TGTGCCAGTAATGGACAGGGATCCTATAATTCACCCCTCCACTTT.

The J gene is TRBJ2-1, the V gene TRBV19; 8 nucleotides align to TRBD2. Germline loops: CDR1 LNHDA, CDR2 SQIVND (reference sequence). There are 18 residues in the CDR3. Losses at the gene ends were 0 bases for V and 0 bases for J; bases not matched to a gene: 7. In nucleotides, the CDR3 is TGTGCCAGTAGTATAGATCGGGGCGGGAGGAGCTCCTACAATGAGCAGTTCTTC. It is translated as CASSIDRGGRSSYNEQFF.

This rearrangement joins TRBV5-4 to TRBJ2-5; D may be TRBD2 (6 bases). This CDR3 comprises 16 residues. Between the trimmed V and J ends, which lost 4 bases and 5 bases, there was a span of 21 bases. CDR1 is SGHNT and CDR2 is YYREEE in the germline V gene (reference sequence). CDR3 nucleotide sequence: TGTGCCAGCAGCCAAACAAGACTAGTCTCTGGGGAGACCCAGTACTTC. Translated, it gives CASSQTRLVSGETQYF.

The chain is built from TRBV7-2 and TRBJ2-1; D might be TRBD2 (5 bases). CDR3 length: 14 residues. Germline assignment: CDR1 SGHTA and CDR2 FQGNSA. The V end was cut by 5 bases, the J end by 8 bases, with 16 bases between. The CDR3 loop is CASSPDWFRDEQFF. Here the CDR3 DNA reads TGTGCCAGCAGCCCGGACTGGTTCCGCGATGAGCAGTTCTTC.

V is TRBV6-5 and J is TRBJ2-7; D not resolved. The CDR3 runs to 15 residues. Germline CDR1 MNHEY, CDR2 SVGAGI. Trimming cost V 0 bases and J 2 bases, with 11 bases left between them. The CDR3 spells CASSYSTGPTYEQYF. CDR3 DNA: TGTGCCAGCAGTTACTCGACGGGTCCTACCTACGAGCAGTACTTC.

The chain employs TRBV30 and TRBJ2-3; 9 bases agree with TRBD2. Germline loops: CDR1 GTSNPN, CDR2 SVGIG (reference sequence). CDR3 length: 16 residues. The ends lost 7 bases at V and 3 bases at J; junction bases unmatched: 14. The CDR3 bases are TGTGCCTTCTCGGTGGCGGGAGGGCCTGGGACAGATACGCAGTATTTT. Amino acid sequence: CAFSVAGGPGTDTQYF. The full variable domain, completed using reference TRBV30 and TRBJ2-3, is SQTIHQWPATLVQPVGSPLSLECTVEGTSNPNLYWYRQAAGRGLQLLFYSVGIGQISSEVPQNLSASRPQDRQFILSSKKLLLSDSGFYLCAFSVAGGPGTDTQYFGPGTRLTVL.

The V gene is TRBV9, the J gene TRBJ2-5, with 16 positions matching TRBD2. The CDR3 is made up of 17 amino acids. Losses at the gene ends were 4 bases for V and 4 bases for J; bases not matched to a gene: 7. CDR1 and CDR2 from the germline V gene are SGDLS and YYNGEE. This CDR3 reads CASSPGLAGGPVETQYF. DNA for the CDR3: TGTGCCAGCAGCCCGGGACTAGCGGGGGGGCCCGTAGAGACCCAGTACTTC.

The V call is TRBV4-1, the J call TRBJ2-7; no reliable D call. Trimming took off 0 bases at V and 3 bases at J, with 6 bases between the two ends. CDR1 is MGHRA and CDR2 is YSYEKL in the germline V gene. The CDR3 has 13 residues. CDR3 residues: CASSQERYYEQYF. In DNA, the CDR3 is TGCGCCAGCAGCCAAGAGCGTTACTACGAGCAGTACTTC.

This chain links TRBV9 with TRBJ2-1; 7 nucleotides align to TRBD1. The CDR3 loop spans 14 amino acids. CDR1 is SGDLS and CDR2 is YYNGEE in the germline V gene. The J segment lost 9 bases and the V segment lost 0 bases, leaving 6 bases of the junction unmatched. The CDR3 bases are TGTGCCAGCAGCGTAGCTACAGGGGTCGGTGAGCAGTTCTTC. Encoded protein: CASSVATGVGEQFF.

The V and J genes are TRBV19 and TRBJ2-5, with 7 bases identical to TRBD1. The germline V gene has CDR1 LNHDA and CDR2 SQIVND (reference sequence). The trim removed 4 bases at V and 1 base at J, leaving 3 bases unmatched. The CDR3 has 14 residues. CDR3 nucleotide sequence: TGTGCCAGTAGTAGGACAGGACCCCAAGAGACCCAGTACTTC. Protein sequence: CASSRTGPQETQYF.

The genes are TRBV5-4 and TRBJ2-7; TRBD1 is a possible D gene (6 bases). This CDR3 has 11 amino acids. Trimming stripped 7 bases from V and 6 bases from J, with 11 bases between. Germline V CDR1 and CDR2: SGHNT, YYREEE (reference sequence). CDR3 bases: TGTGCCAGCGGGAGACAGGCCGAGCAGTACTTC. It codes for CASGRQAEQYF.

This chain uses TRBV6-5 with TRBJ1-2; 12 nucleotides match TRBD1. CDR3 length: 14 amino acids. J was trimmed by 4 bases and V by 6 bases; bases with no gene match: 3. Looked up from germline, CDR1 is MNHEY and CDR2 is SVGAGI. The CDR3 protein is CASSGTGGPYGYTF. The CDR3 DNA sequence: TGTGCCAGCAGCGGGACAGGGGGCCCCTATGGCTACACCTTC.

The V call is TRBV5-1, the J call TRBJ1-2; a possible D gene is TRBD1 (5 bases). CDR3 length: 14 amino acids. Trimming pared 4 bases from V and 5 bases from J, leaving 15 bases between. The germline CDR1 and CDR2 sequences are SGHRS and YFSETQ. CDR3 DNA sequence: TGCGCCAGCAGCGCGGGGGTTGAGGAGTATGGCTACACCTTC. Its protein is CASSAGVEEYGYTF.

The chain combines TRBV29-1 with TRBJ2-3, with a possible D match to TRBD2 (6 bases). From germline, CDR1 is SQVTM and CDR2 ANQGSEA. The CDR3 consists of 12 residues. Trimming took 4 bases from V and 5 from J, leaving 10 bases between them. CDR3 coding DNA: TGCAGCGTTGCCCTGGGGGGAGATACGCAGTATTTT. Amino acid sequence: CSVALGGDTQYF.

CDR3 coding DNA: TGTGCCAGTTCTGTACAGGGGAAGGACACCGGGGAGCTGTTTTTT. Protein: CASSVQGKDTGELFF. The rearrangement joins TRBV19 to TRBJ2-2; 7 bases map to TRBD1. The CDR3 length is 15 residues. Germline CDR1 and CDR2: LNHDA and SQIVND (reference sequence). The ends lost 8 bases at V and 3 bases at J; junction bases unmatched: 9.

The chain is built from TRBV5-1 and TRBJ2-7, with D maybe TRBD1 (6 bases). CDR1 is SGHRS and CDR2 is YFSETQ in the germline V gene. V was pared by 4 bases and J by 5 bases, with 13 bases between. The CDR3 consists of 13 residues. DNA for the CDR3: TGCGCCAGCAGCCTACAGGGATCCAACGAGCAGTACTTC. This encodes CASSLQGSNEQYF. The variable domain in full, with the rest retrieved from reference TRBV5-1 and TRBJ2-7, is KAGVTQTPRYLIKTRGQQVTLSCSPISGHRSVSWYQQTPGQGLQFLFEYFSETQRNKGNFPGRFSGRQFSNSRSEMNVSTLELGDSALYLCASSLQGSNEQYFGPGTRLTVT.

The chain has TRBV19 and TRBJ2-2, with D tentatively TRBD2 (6 bases). V lost 5 bases and J lost 3, with 10 bases in between. CDR3 size: 14 residues. Germline CDR1 is LNHDA and CDR2 is SQIVND (reference sequence). CDR3 in amino acids: CASSWGDYTGELFF. In nucleotides, the CDR3 is TGTGCCAGTAGTTGGGGGGACTACACCGGGGAGCTGTTTTTT.

V gene TRBV18 combines with J gene TRBJ1-1; maybe TRBD1 (6 bases). The length of the CDR3 is 11 residues. Trimming took 6 bases from V and 7 from J, leaving 9 bases between them. Germline CDR1 reads KGHSH; CDR2 reads LQKENI. CDR3: CASSGQIEAFF. The CDR3 DNA sequence: TGTGCCAGCTCCGGACAGATTGAAGCTTTCTTT.

CDR3 region: CASSGTPTYEQYF. CDR3 in DNA: TGTGCCAGCTCCGGGACTCCAACCTACGAGCAGTACTTC. The chain joins TRBV28 to TRBJ2-7; possibly TRBD2 for D (6 bases). The CDR3 totals 13 residues. The V end lost 8 bases, the J end lost 2 bases, and 13 bases lay between the germline ends. The V gene's germline CDR1 is MDHEN and CDR2 SYDVKM.

V gene TRBV2 combines with J gene TRBJ2-7, with D possibly matching TRBD2 (6 bases). The CDR3 is 13 residues long. Germline CDR1 and CDR2: SNHLY and FYNNEI. V lost 8 bases and J 0 bases, leaving 11 bases between the germline ends. The CDR3 protein is CASRDWHSYEQYF. The CDR3 region has the DNA TGTGCCAGCCGGGACTGGCACTCCTACGAGCAGTACTTC.

The chain has TRBV7-2 and TRBJ2-7; the match to TRBD2 covers 12 bases. This CDR3 is built from 14 residues. V lost 3 bases to trimming and J lost 3 bases; unmatched junction nucleotides: 0. The germline V gene has CDR1 SGHTA and CDR2 FQGNSA. The CDR3 sequence: CASSLTSGGYEQYF. CDR3 coding DNA: TGTGCCAGCAGCTTGACTAGCGGGGGCTACGAGCAGTACTTC.

The rearrangement joins TRBV4-3 to TRBJ1-1; TRBD1 matches 11 bases. The V gene end was trimmed by 3 bases and the J gene end by 11 bases; junction bases not matched to a gene: 17. The CDR3 covers 17 residues. Germline V gene data show CDR1 as LGHNA and CDR2 as YSLEER. The CDR3 region has the DNA TGCGCCAGCAGCCACCTGGACAGGGGGCAAACCCGGGCGGACGCTTTCTTT. Its translation: CASSHLDRGQTRADAFF.

V and J are TRBV11-2 and TRBJ2-7; 11 nucleotides match TRBD2. This CDR3 region has 12 residues. Per germline, CDR1 SGHAT and CDR2 FQNNGV. V lost 9 bases and J lost 5; bases outside the gene matches: 3. CDR3 amino acids: CASMGLADEQYF. The CDR3, as DNA: TGTGCCAGTATGGGACTAGCGGACGAGCAGTACTTC.

This chain links TRBV7-3 with TRBJ2-3; D remains unclear. V was pared by 1 base and J by 2 bases, with 4 bases between. The CDR3 consists of 13 residues. Germline assignment: CDR1 SGHTA and CDR2 FQGTGA. CDR3 amino acids: CASSLIATDTQYF. CDR3 sequence (DNA): TGTGCCAGCAGCTTAATAGCCACAGATACGCAGTATTTT.

This clone was picked up one time. The genes are TRBV18 and TRBJ1-2; 7 bases are shared with TRBD1. The CDR3 covers 14 residues. Germline trimming cut 3 bases from V and 2 bases from J; bases unmatched to any gene: 3. In germline, CDR1 is KGHSH, CDR2 LQKENI. The CDR3 sequence: CASSPGQTNYGYTF. In DNA form, the CDR3 reads TGTGCCAGCTCACCGGGACAGACCAACTATGGCTACACCTTC.

The gene calls are TRBV4-2 and TRBJ1-6; D gene unclear. The CDR3 runs 17 residues. Germline lookup yields CDR1 LGHNA and CDR2 YNFKEQ. V was clipped by 0 bases and J by 0 bases, with 9 bases between them. This CDR3 reads CASSQDHRSSYNSPLHF. Written as DNA, the CDR3 is TGTGCCAGCAGCCAAGATCATAGGAGCTCCTATAATTCACCCCTCCACTTT.

This clone occurred once. V and J are TRBV27 and TRBJ1-5; D unclear. The V and J ends lost 5 bases and 2 bases respectively, with 10 bases between them. CDR3 length: 14 residues. In germline, CDR1 is MNHEY, CDR2 SMNVEV (reference sequence). CDR3: CASSPSGGNQPQHF. In DNA, the CDR3 is TGTGCCAGCAGTCCCTCCGGAGGCAATCAGCCCCAGCATTTT.

This chain uses TRBV7-2 with TRBJ2-1; TRBD2 matches at 9 bases. The germline V gene has CDR1 SGHTA and CDR2 FQGNSA. CDR3 length: 15 residues. Trimming at V came to 3 bases and at J to 9 bases, leaving 9 bases not matched to a gene. CDR3 amino acids: CASSFGGGSGSEQFF. In nucleotides, the CDR3 is TGTGCCAGCAGCTTTGGCGGCGGTAGCGGGAGTGAGCAGTTCTTC.